The clone carrying this T cell receptor (beta chain) is deemed medium-sized (0.01 to 0.1%). Its antigen is undetermined. The data belong to a study of T-cell reconstitution after alpha-beta-depleted transplantation in children. The study, taken as a whole, reports: It was surviving recipient T cells and thymic progenitors that gave some patients high TCRbeta diversity at day 60. The study reportedly traced alpha-beta T cells about two months after transplant to several hundred expanded graft clones. The authors attributed T-cell counts and diversity one year after transplant mostly to newly produced T cells.

Germline V gene lookup returns CDR1 WNHNN and CDR2 SYGVQD (reference sequence). V dropped 1 base and J dropped 4 bases, with 9 bases sitting between them. CDR3 length: 14 amino acids. Unique molecular identifiers featured in how the TCRbeta library was prepared. Using its own MiXCR run on the PCR reads, TCRdb lists one record per CDR3 protein. The data show some 6,000 distinct CDR3 sequences, approximately 16% seen once. The V call is TRBV10-1, the J call TRBJ2-3; D perhaps matches TRBD2 (5 bases). The material sequenced was PBMCs, mostly from graft donor cells, taken 60 days after TCRalphabeta/CD19-depleted stem cell transplant. This clonotype was sampled from a male patient younger than 18 who had a stem cell transplant for acute myeloid leukemia, so the T cells may come from the graft donor. CDR3 in amino acids: CASSEWPSPDTQYF. The CDR3 DNA follows: TGCGCCAGCAGTGAGTGGCCTAGCCCAGATACGCAGTATTTT.